This TCR beta chain was profiled in a study of T-cell reconstitution after alpha-beta-depleted transplantation in children. This clonotype has ten or more counts. The junction and the germline gene differ at one end; a read error may be behind it. The CDR3 totals 14 residues. Looked up from germline, CDR1 is SGHVS and CDR2 is FNYEAQ. Molecular barcoding with unique molecular identifiers was used for the TCRbeta library. TCRdb reprocessed the PCR reads with MiXCR, giving one entry per CDR3 protein. The table includes approximately 800,000 distinct CDR3 sequences, around 17% detected once. The chain employs TRBV7-6 and TRBJ2-3, with 10 bases that match TRBD2. The clonotype originates from a male patient aged 10 to 17 who had a stem cell transplant for acute lymphoblastic leukemia, so the T cells may come from the graft donor. Sequencing was performed on PBMCs, mostly from graft donor cells, taken 360 days after TCRalphabeta/CD19-depleted stem cell transplant. Here the CDR3 reads CASSLAGGADTQYF. For the CDR3, the DNA is TGTGCCAGCAGTTTAGCGGGAGGCGCAGATACGCAGTATTTT.